This is a list of T cell receptor beta chains from one sample in a study of T cells in Graves' hyperthyroidism and ophthalmopathy. TCRdb independently ran MiXCR on the multiplex PCR reads; one entry per CDR3 protein. The repertoire holds about 550,000 distinct CDR3 sequences, with around 20% as singletons. Source material: blood. These receptors came from a man younger than 35 with Graves' hyperthyroidism. Both conserved end residues are part of each CDR3. The D gene is left open where the match is weak. Expanded clones get a size class; other rows say once, few or many, or leave the size out.

j_call	clone_size	d_call	v_call	cdr3_nt	cdr3_aa
TRBJ1-6	few	NA	TRBV28	TGTGCCAGCAGCTCTAACTATAATTCACCCCTCCACTTT	CASSSNYNSPLHF
TRBJ1-1	many	NA	TRBV7-3	TGTGCCAGCAGCTTAACGGTCAGGGCCCTTTCCACTGAAGCTTTCTTT	CASSLTVRALSTEAFF
TRBJ2-7	many	NA	TRBV12-3/TRBV12-4	TGTGCCAGCAGTCCCGGGGAGTCCTACGAGCAGTACTTC	CASSPGESYEQYF
TRBJ1-1	many	NA	TRBV19	TGTGCCAGTAGTATTTCTTTTGCGAACACTGAAGCTTTCTTT	CASSISFANTEAFF
TRBJ1-1	few	NA	TRBV3-1	TGTGCCAGCAGCCGACCCAGCGGGGGCACTGAAGCTTTCTTT	CASSRPSGGTEAFF
TRBJ2-5	many	NA	TRBV5-6	TGTGCCAGCAGCTTGGGACAGTCCCAGTACTTC	CASSLGQSQYF
TRBJ2-5	NA	NA	TRBV11-2	TGTGCCAGCAGCTTAGTGTTCCGGGGGAAACAAGAGACCCAGTACTTC	CASSLVFRGKQETQYF
TRBJ1-1	many	TRBD1	TRBV27	TGTGCCAGCAGTGCCGACAGGGTAGAGGACACTGAAGCTTTCTTT	CASSADRVEDTEAFF
TRBJ1-1	NA	NA	TRBV12-3/TRBV12-4	TGTGCCAGCAGTTTATCTCCTAGGACTGAAGCTTTCTTT	CASSLSPRTEAFF
TRBJ2-5	NA	TRBD1	TRBV2	TGTGCCAGCAGTGAGGACAGGGGGTGGGAGACCCAGTACTTC	CASSEDRGWETQYF
TRBJ2-5	many	NA	TRBV29-1	TGCAGCGTAGCAGGGGCAGAAGAGACCCAGTACTTC	CSVAGAEETQYF
TRBJ1-1	few	NA	TRBV7-2	TGTGCCAGCAGCTCTACGAGCGGACACACTGAAGCTTTCTTT	CASSSTSGHTEAFF
TRBJ2-2	NA	TRBD2	TRBV7-8	TGTGCCAGCAGCCGGACTAGCGGGGGGGCGTCGACCGGGGAGCTGTTTTTT	CASSRTSGGASTGELFF
TRBJ2-7	many	NA	TRBV28	TGTGCCAGCAGTTTTGGGGGAAGTGATTTAGTCTACGAGCAGTACTTC	CASSFGGSDLVYEQYF
TRBJ1-6	many	NA	TRBV6-1	TGTGCCAGCAGTGAAGTGGACCGAAGCCTCCTCCACTTT	CASSEVDRSLLHF
TRBJ2-7	many	NA	TRBV6-2/TRBV6-3	TGTGCCAGCAGTTACCTAGGGACGGATCGCTACGAGGACGAGCAGTACTTC	CASSYLGTDRYEDEQYF
TRBJ1-6	few	NA	TRBV12-3/TRBV12-4	TGTGCCAGCACCTTACAGGGTTCGAATTCACCCCTCCACTTT	CASTLQGSNSPLHF
TRBJ2-5	NA	TRBD1	TRBV7-6	TGTGCCAGCAGCCCTAACCCAACAGGGGAGGAGACCCAGTACTTC	CASSPNPTGEETQYF
TRBJ2-2	many	TRBD1	TRBV10-2	TGCGCCAGCAGGGGGGACAGTGCCACCGGGGAGCTGTTTTTT	CASRGDSATGELFF
TRBJ1-1	many	NA	TRBV19	TGTGCCAGTAGTATCGGTCGGGGGTTGACTGAAGCTTTCTTT	CASSIGRGLTEAFF
TRBJ2-2	many	NA	TRBV11-3	TGTGCCAGCAGCTTAGGGCAGGACACCGGGGAGCTGTTTTTT	CASSLGQDTGELFF
TRBJ2-5	many	NA	TRBV28	TGTGCCAGCAGTCCGTGGGGGTGGGGGCTTACCGAGACCCAGTACTTC	CASSPWGWGLTETQYF
TRBJ2-7	few	NA	TRBV14	TGTGCCACCAGCCAAAGCTCCTACGAGCAGTACTTC	CATSQSSYEQYF
TRBJ2-7	NA	NA	TRBV29-1	TGCAGTGTGGGGCTCCTCCCCGGGGAGCAGTACTTC	CSVGLLPGEQYF
TRBJ1-6	NA	TRBD1	TRBV3-1	TGTGCCAGCAGCCAAGATTGGACAGGGCGATCACCCCTCCACTTT	CASSQDWTGRSPLHF
TRBJ2-5	many	TRBD2	TRBV4-1	TGCGCCAGCAGCCAAGGGGATAGCGGGGGGGTAGAGACCCAGTACTTC	CASSQGDSGGVETQYF
TRBJ2-2	NA	NA	TRBV28	TGTGCCAGCAGTGGGGCGGGGAGGGAGCTGTTTTTT	CASSGAGRELFF
TRBJ1-2	many	NA	TRBV19	TGTGCCAGTAGTATCAGGAGGGATGGCTACACCTTC	CASSIRRDGYTF
TRBJ1-2	NA	NA	TRBV10-3	TGTGCCATCAGTGCGGACAGCTTCAACTATGGCTACACCTTC	CAISADSFNYGYTF
TRBJ2-7	NA	TRBD1	TRBV30	TGTGCCTGGAGTCAAGGGGGCTGGACCTACGAGCAGTACTTC	CAWSQGGWTYEQYF
TRBJ2-7	NA	NA	TRBV7-2	TGTGCCAGCAGCTTAAGACTAACTACCTACGAGCAGTACTTC	CASSLRLTTYEQYF
TRBJ2-5	NA	NA	TRBV5-5	TGTGCCAGCCAATCTAGCGTTTCTTACCAAGAGACCCAGTACTTC	CASQSSVSYQETQYF
TRBJ2-2	few	NA	TRBV5-1	TGCGCCAGCAGCTTGCCCAGAGACAACACCGGGGAGCTGTTTTTT	CASSLPRDNTGELFF
TRBJ2-7	many	TRBD1	TRBV28	TGTGCCAGCAGTCCCCTAGGGGGGACAGGGTTCAACGAGCAGTACTTC	CASSPLGGTGFNEQYF
TRBJ1-1	many	NA	TRBV28	TGTGCCAGCAGTTTACCCGACAGGATGGGAGCTTTCTTT	CASSLPDRMGAFF
TRBJ2-7	many	NA	TRBV2	TGTGCCAGCAGTGACATTGGCGGACGGAGCTCCTACGAGCAGTACTTC	CASSDIGGRSSYEQYF
TRBJ2-5	few	NA	TRBV11-2	TGTGCCAGCAGCCTCTGGACAGATCAAGAGACCCAGTACTTC	CASSLWTDQETQYF
TRBJ1-5	many	NA	TRBV6-5	TGTGCCAGCATCCAGACGATGGCGGATCAGCCCCAGCATTTT	CASIQTMADQPQHF
TRBJ2-5	NA	NA	TRBV11-3	TGTGCCAGCAGCTTAGGCCCTAGGAACCAAGAGACCCAGTACTTC	CASSLGPRNQETQYF
TRBJ1-1	many	NA	TRBV4-1	TGCGCCAGCAGCCGGAGGGGCTGGGAGACTGAAGCTTTCTTT	CASSRRGWETEAFF
TRBJ1-5	few	NA	TRBV6-5	TGTGCCAGCAGTTACTCTCGAACAATCCTTAGCAATCAGCCCCAGCATTTT	CASSYSRTILSNQPQHF
TRBJ1-5	many	NA	TRBV4-2	TGTGCCAGCAGCCAAGATTTCGGGGGAAATCAGCCCCAGCATTTT	CASSQDFGGNQPQHF
TRBJ1-2	many	NA	TRBV27	TGTGCCAGCAGTCCCCAGTACGGCCGTGGGGGCTACACCTTC	CASSPQYGRGGYTF
TRBJ1-1	many	NA	TRBV11-3	TGTGCCAGCAGCTTCACCTTCGAAATGAACACTGAAGCTTTCTTT	CASSFTFEMNTEAFF
TRBJ2-2	many	NA	TRBV19	TGTGCCAGTAGTCCTGGGGATACTAACACCGGGGAGCTGTTTTTT	CASSPGDTNTGELFF
TRBJ1-5	NA	NA	TRBV28	TGTGCCAGCAGCCCTGGTAGGGTACTCAGCCCCCAGCATTTT	CASSPGRVLSPQHF
TRBJ2-5	many	NA	TRBV20-1	TGCAGTGCTAGAGATAGAAGGTCTGGAGAGACCCAGTACTTC	CSARDRRSGETQYF
TRBJ1-5	many	NA	TRBV7-8	TGTGCCAGCAGCCCCAGCCTAAACCCCCAGCCCCAGCATTTT	CASSPSLNPQPQHF
TRBJ2-2	few	NA	TRBV5-1	TGCGCCAGCAGCTTCGGGCCCAGAGAACCCACCGGGGAGCTGTTTTTT	CASSFGPREPTGELFF
TRBJ1-2	few	NA	TRBV7-9	TGTGCCAGCAGTTCTCAGCCGGACTATGGCTACACCTTC	CASSSQPDYGYTF
TRBJ2-7	many	NA	TRBV7-2	TGTGCCAGCAGCCCTAGGCTTCTCGAGCAGTACTTC	CASSPRLLEQYF
TRBJ2-6	few	TRBD2	TRBV4-1	TGCGCCAGCAGCCACGCCGGGACTAGCTCTGGGGCCAACGTCCTGACTTTC	CASSHAGTSSGANVLTF
TRBJ2-2	NA	TRBD1	TRBV7-3	TGTGCCAGCAGCTTGATCCCGGGACAGGGCGGGGAGCTGTTTTTT	CASSLIPGQGGELFF
TRBJ1-1	many	NA	TRBV19	TGTGCCAGTAGAGAGGCGCGGCCCTCTAACACTGAAGCTTTCTTT	CASREARPSNTEAFF